The sample holds a few counts of the clone carrying this T cell receptor (beta chain). Reverse transcription of all isolated RNA meant that expressed TCRB transcripts were sequenced. Sequencing was performed with immunoSEQ multiplex PCR; in TCRdb, only in-frame clones are kept and a portion is missing. The data hold about 340,000 clones, with around 7.6% observed a single time. From germline, CDR1 is LGHNA and CDR2 YSLEER. The CDR3 runs to 16 residues. Trimming left V 0 bases short and J 2 bases short, with 13 bases between. This sample stems from a study of beta chain features in type 1 diabetes. Source material: central memory CD4+ T cells from blood. The origin of this receptor is a woman under 30 in good health. The genes are TRBV4-3 and TRBJ2-5; tentative D call: TRBD1 (5 bases). CDR3: CASSQDLQGAQETQYF. The CDR3 DNA sequence: TGCGCCAGCAGCCAAGATCTTCAGGGCGCACAAGAGACCCAGTACTTC.